A single sample gave rise to the 18 T cell receptor beta chains below, sequenced in a study of blood T cell repertoires in COVID-19. Here immunoSEQ multiplex PCR was the method, and the copy in TCRdb shows in-frame clones only, minus some. The repertoire holds 200,000 to 250,000 clones, 87% seen once, with 2% to 3% in the top ten. Specimen: PBMCs or T cells enriched from blood (not recorded which). The receptors shown here come from a woman aged 25 to 45 with acute COVID-19.

The chain couples TRBV25-1 to TRBJ1-3; D remains ambiguous. Germline V lookup: CDR1 MGHDK, CDR2 SYGVNS. V was cut by 4 bases and J by 8 bases, with 12 bases left in between. CDR3 size: 13 residues. This CDR3 is CASSGGGLDTIYF. The CDR3, as DNA: TGTGCCAGCAGTGGGGGAGGTCTAGACACCATATATTTT.

The rearrangement links TRBV15 to TRBJ2-3; D call uncertain. V shed 0 bases and J shed 10 bases, with 11 bases lying between them. The CDR3 covers 13 residues. CDR1 is LNHNV, CDR2 YYDKDF, per germline (reference sequence). As DNA, the CDR3 is TGTGCCACCAGCAGAGATTTAATCGGGTCGCAGTATTTT. This sequence encodes CATSRDLIGSQYF.

V is TRBV7-9 and J is TRBJ1-2, with 7 bases aligning to TRBD1. Unmatched junction bases numbered 16, after V lost 5 bases and J lost 4 bases. Germline CDR1 SEHNR, CDR2 FQNEAQ (reference sequence). This CDR3 has 17 amino acids. The CDR3 nucleotides read TGTGCCAGCAGCGCTAATGTAGGGGGCGAAATTCGCTATGGCTACACCTTC. This sequence encodes CASSANVGGEIRYGYTF.

To note about this clone: Its ends do not fully match the called genes, so a read error is possible. The J gene is TRBJ2-3, the V gene TRBV9, with D possibly matching TRBD2 (6 bases). Germline assignment: CDR1 SGDLS and CDR2 YYNGEE. The CDR3 runs to 12 residues. The CDR3 here is CASSGNLRDSVF. In nucleotides, the CDR3 is TGTGCCAGCAGCGGAAACCTAAGGGACTCCGTTTTT.

The gene calls are TRBV6-6 and TRBJ2-7, with D possibly matching TRBD1 (6 bases). CDR1 MNHNY and CDR2 SVGAGI come from the germline V gene (reference sequence). This CDR3 has 15 amino acids. V lost 2 bases and J 1 base, leaving 12 bases between the germline ends. The DNA of the CDR3 is TGTGCCAGCAGTTACGGCTACAGGGAATCCTACGAGCAGTACTTC. Amino acid sequence: CASSYGYRESYEQYF.

This chain joins TRBV18 and TRBJ1-2; maybe TRBD1 (5 bases). This CDR3 contains 15 residues. Germline CDR1 KGHSH, CDR2 LQKENI. The V gene lost 0 bases and the J gene lost 4 bases, with 12 bases spanning the gap. The CDR3 protein is CASSPPLGDSYGYTF. The CDR3 region has the DNA TGTGCCAGCTCACCACCTTTAGGCGACAGCTATGGCTACACCTTC.

This clone was counted only a few times. The chain couples TRBV25-1 to TRBJ2-2, with D possibly TRBD1 on 6 matching bases. The CDR3 length is 15 residues. CDR1 and CDR2 from the germline V gene are MGHDK and SYGVNS. V lost 4 bases, J lost 12 bases, and 21 bases lay in between. The DNA for the CDR3 is TGTGCCAGCAGTGCCCTCTCAGGGGTTTGGGGGAAGCTGTTTTTT. Translating gives CASSALSGVWGKLFF.

This clone was seen more than once but under ten times. V is TRBV20-1 and J is TRBJ1-3; 10 bases are a match to TRBD1. V shed 3 bases, J shed 0 bases, and the junction held 8 bases outside the gene matches. The germline CDR1 and CDR2 sequences are DFQATT and SNEGSKA (reference sequence). The CDR3 is 17 amino acids. CDR3: CSASIGQGGYSGNTIYF. The CDR3 DNA follows: TGCAGTGCTAGTATAGGACAGGGGGGATACTCTGGAAACACCATATATTTT.

This chain connects TRBV7-9 to TRBJ2-7; D possibly corresponds to TRBD1 (5 bases). V was pared by 3 bases and J by 1 base, with 10 bases between. This CDR3 is 14 amino acids long. Germline V gives CDR1 SEHNR, CDR2 FQNEAQ (reference sequence). CDR3 sequence (DNA): TGTGCCAGCAGCTTCGGACAAGCATCCTACGAGCAGTACTTC. This translates into CASSFGQASYEQYF.

The rearrangement links TRBV6-5 to TRBJ2-3, with 7 bases lining up with TRBD1. The CDR3 runs to 14 residues. V lost 5 bases to trimming and J lost 4 bases; unmatched junction nucleotides: 6. Germline CDR1 is MNHEY and CDR2 is SVGAGI. In nucleotides, the CDR3 is TGTGCCAGCAGTCTTGACAGGGATCCAGATACGCAGTATTTT. This codes for CASSLDRDPDTQYF.

The chain combines TRBV29-1 with TRBJ1-4, with D possibly TRBD1 on 5 matching bases. Germline CDR1 reads SQVTM; CDR2 reads ANQGSEA. The ends were cut back, 4 bases at V and 7 bases at J, with 13 bases in the middle. The length of the CDR3 is 13 residues. DNA for the CDR3: TGCAGCGTTGGGACATCGTTCCGTGAAAAACTGTTTTTT. The encoded protein is CSVGTSFREKLFF. Together with reference TRBV29-1 and TRBJ1-4, the CDR3 gives the full variable domain: SAVISQKPSRDICQRGTSLTIQCQVDSQVTMMFWYRQQPGQSLTLIATANQGSEATYESGFVIDKFPISRPNLTFSTLTVSNMSPEDSSIYLCSVGTSFREKLFFGSGTQLSVL.

The chain uses TRBV15 and TRBJ2-7; D is undetermined. Per germline, CDR1 LNHNV and CDR2 YYDKDF (reference sequence). Trimming removed 0 bases at V and 3 bases at J, with 6 bases between. CDR3 length: 13 residues. CDR3 protein: CATSRDHNYEQYF. The CDR3 nucleotides are TGTGCCACCAGCAGAGATCACAACTACGAGCAGTACTTC.

The chain recombines TRBV29-1 with TRBJ2-1, with a weak D call TRBD1 (5 bases). CDR3 size: 11 residues. Germline CDR1 SQVTM, CDR2 ANQGSEA. Trimming removed 5 bases from V and 9 bases from J, with 11 bases in between. CDR3: CSVYKGPEQFF. CDR3 nucleotide sequence: TGCAGCGTTTATAAGGGGCCTGAGCAGTTCTTC.

This chain joins TRBV30 and TRBJ1-1, with 8 bases that match TRBD1. The V and J ends lost 1 base and 1 base, in that order; junction bases with no gene match: 2. Germline V gives CDR1 GTSNPN, CDR2 SVGIG (reference sequence). CDR3 length: 14 amino acids. CDR3 amino acids: CAWSAGGWNTEAFF. The CDR3 region has the DNA TGTGCCTGGAGTGCAGGGGGCTGGAACACTGAAGCTTTCTTT.

The chain couples TRBV6-5 to TRBJ1-5, with D possibly being TRBD1 (6 bases). The CDR3 loop spans 15 amino acids. V lost 6 bases and J lost 0, with 12 bases in between. Germline V gene sequence: CDR1 MNHEY, CDR2 SVGAGI. CDR3 nucleotides: TGTGCCAGCAGGAAGGACAGTTCTAGCAATCAGCCCCAGCATTTT. Encoded protein: CASRKDSSSNQPQHF.

The V and J genes are TRBV19 and TRBJ1-1; 8 nucleotides agree with TRBD1. The J segment lost 2 bases and the V segment lost 6 bases, leaving 8 bases of the junction unmatched. Germline values: CDR1 LNHDA, CDR2 SQIVND (reference sequence). There are 15 residues in the CDR3. CDR3 sequence (DNA): TGTGCCAGTAGCCAGACCGGGACAGGAAACACTGAAGCTTTCTTT. Its protein is CASSQTGTGNTEAFF.

The gene calls are TRBV4-3 and TRBJ2-5; D gene ambiguous. The CDR3 spans 14 residues. Germline lookup yields CDR1 LGHNA and CDR2 YSLEER. Trimming cost V 0 bases and J 0 bases, with 5 bases left between them. The CDR3 bases are TGCGCCAGCAGCCAAGACAGTTACCAAGAGACCCAGTACTTC. Its protein is CASSQDSYQETQYF.

For the CDR3, the DNA is TGCAGCGTAGTGAGGACAGGGGCAGAGACCCAGTACTTC. Its protein product is CSVVRTGAETQYF. The chain has TRBV29-1 and TRBJ2-5, with 9 bases matching TRBD1. The V and J ends lost 6 bases and 4 bases, in that order; junction bases with no gene match: 6. The CDR3 is 13 amino acids. In germline, CDR1 is SQVTM, CDR2 ANQGSEA. The complete variable domain, with remaining parts taken from reference TRBV29-1 and TRBJ2-5, reads SAVISQKPSRDICQRGTSLTIQCQVDSQVTMMFWYRQQPGQSLTLIATANQGSEATYESGFVIDKFPISRPNLTFSTLTVSNMSPEDSSIYLCSVVRTGAETQYFGPGTRLLVL.